This T cell receptor beta chain is drawn from a study of radiotherapy plus CTLA-4 blockade in lung cancer. Overall study context: Disease control was seen in about 30% of patients, objective responses in approximately 20%.

The germline V gene encodes CDR1 GTSNPN and CDR2 SVGIG (reference sequence). The V segment lost 2 bases and the J segment 5 bases; nucleotides outside the gene matches: 7. This CDR3 has 14 amino acids. TCRdb's table, derived via immunoSEQ multiplex PCR, lists solely in-frame clones and lacks some. Of 45,000 to 75,000 clones listed, over 70% are singletons. It was focal radiation plus CTLA-4 blockade with ipilimumab that patients with chemo-refractory metastatic non-small-cell lung cancer received. Study findings and constraints: In blood, tumor-derived TCR clones expanded after radiotherapy plus ipilimumab.

Note on this clone: Its specificity is not known.

Material: peripheral blood, obtained from a patient treated with radiotherapy plus ipilimumab. The genes are TRBV30 and TRBJ1-1; 8 bases line up with TRBD1. The receptor's source is a human donor with non-small cell lung cancer who had a partial response to radiotherapy plus ipilimumab. The CDR3, as DNA: TGTGCCTGGAGTCTCAACAGGGGGAGGACTGAAGCTTTCTTT. It is translated as CAWSLNRGRTEAFF.